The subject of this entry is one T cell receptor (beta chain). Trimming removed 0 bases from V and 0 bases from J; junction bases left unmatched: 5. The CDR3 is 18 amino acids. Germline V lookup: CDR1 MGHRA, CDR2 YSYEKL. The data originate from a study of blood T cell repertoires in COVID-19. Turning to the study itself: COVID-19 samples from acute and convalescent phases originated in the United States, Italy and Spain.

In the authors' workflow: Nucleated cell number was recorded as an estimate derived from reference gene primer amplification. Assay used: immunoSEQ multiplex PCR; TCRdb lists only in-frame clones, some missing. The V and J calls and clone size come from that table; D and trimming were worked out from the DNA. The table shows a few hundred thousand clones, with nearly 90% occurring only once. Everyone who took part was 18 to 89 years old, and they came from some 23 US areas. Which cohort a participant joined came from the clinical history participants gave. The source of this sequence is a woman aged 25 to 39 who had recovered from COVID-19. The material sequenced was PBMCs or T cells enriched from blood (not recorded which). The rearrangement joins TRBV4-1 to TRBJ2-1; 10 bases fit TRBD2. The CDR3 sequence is CASSQEASGGYSYNEQFF. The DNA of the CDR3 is TGCGCCAGCAGCCAAGAGGCTAGCGGGGGCTACTCCTACAATGAGCAGTTCTTC.